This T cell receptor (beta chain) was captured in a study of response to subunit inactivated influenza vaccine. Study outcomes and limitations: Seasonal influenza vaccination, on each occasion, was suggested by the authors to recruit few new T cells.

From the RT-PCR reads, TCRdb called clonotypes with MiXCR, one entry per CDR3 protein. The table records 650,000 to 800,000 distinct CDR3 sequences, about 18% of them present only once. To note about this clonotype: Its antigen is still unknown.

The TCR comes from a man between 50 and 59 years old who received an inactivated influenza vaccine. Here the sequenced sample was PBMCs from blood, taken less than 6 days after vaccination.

The CDR3 region is CASSSIPGLGQGEKDNEQFF. The CDR3 DNA reads as TGTGCCAGCAGCTCGATTCCGGGACTAGGTCAAGGGGAGAAGGACAATGAGCAGTTCTTC. The V and J genes are TRBV11-1 and TRBJ2-1; 8 bases agree with TRBD2. CDR1 SGHAT and CDR2 FQDESV come from the germline V gene (reference sequence). The J segment lost 5 bases and the V segment lost 4 bases, leaving 22 bases of the junction unmatched. The CDR3 length is 20 residues.